This T cell receptor beta chain originates from a study of cytomegalovirus exposure and HLA in healthy donors (dated by TCRdb to about 2017). For context, the study as a whole: According to an earlier analysis of a few hundred of the donors, roughly 180 million T cells yielded over 90 million unique TCR beta sequences and around 300 Gb of sequence data. In an earlier analysis of a few hundred of the donors, high-throughput TCR beta sequencing was used to judge whether each TCR beta V gene segment behaved as functional or pseudogenic. In a later genetic analysis, genome-wide SNP genotypes for 398 of the 666 donors were used, and that subset was treated as a discovery cohort. HLA typing covered class I and class II loci at four-digit resolution. The number of typed donors differed by locus: about 620-640 for A, B, C, DRB1 and DQB1; approximately 520 for DQA1; some 590 for DPA1; and about 450 for DPB1. A later analysis re-examined previously published TCR beta repertoires from more than 600 donors and added high-resolution HLA genotyping to investigate patterns of TCR occurrence. Every repertoire in the discovery cohort had been generated on one and the same sequencing platform. A separate validation cohort of over 95 different subjects was used in addition to the approximately 700-subject first cohort. To predict cytomegalovirus infection status, the study combined high-throughput TCR immunosequencing, statistical association of individual TCRs with disease status, and machine learning. Rather than drawing on any new phenotypic data, the later analysis identified candidate immune exposures from TCR beta sequences and the way those sequences occurred across donors. The T cell repertoires of around 730 subjects were profiled by immunosequencing and related to cytomegalovirus serostatus. Among the approximately 400 genotyped donors, roughly 80% belonged to the genetic ancestry cluster associated with self-reported Caucasian donors. Alongside the repertoire data, information on donor age, sex, ethnicity and CMV serostatus was compiled. Across approximately 400 genotyped donors of the cohort, an average of roughly 250,000 unique TCR beta nucleotide sequences per donor were sequenced, and 15% to 20% of those sequences were non-productive. The study was designed to test whether signatures of past pathogen exposure could be identified by cataloging public T cell receptors. Roughly 300 gigabases of sequencing data and approximately 85 million unique TCR sequences were included in an early release covering roughly 600 HLA-typed donors. Four to six DR-DQ haplotypes were handled as single units for association and clustering, since linkage in the cohort was strong. The investigation overall reported the following: Broadly in line with IMGT annotations, most TCR beta V segments showed up in productive rearrangements about 87% or about 30% of the time in an earlier analysis of roughly 590 of the donors. Compared with equally common non-associated chains, HLA-associated TCR beta chains in a later analysis were more clonally expanded and had lower generation probabilities. The 87-base-pair reads could not distinguish some IMGT-functional V segments, including TRBV6-2 and TRBV6-3, so those segments were excluded. Several of the top co-occurrence clusters appeared to be linked to parvovirus B19, influenza, CMV and Epstein-Barr virus, according to a later analysis. A further reported finding was that TCR beta sequences accurately predicted the HLA-A and HLA-B alleles for most subjects in the first cohort. This cohort had only TCR beta chains sequenced, and the lack of alpha or paired-chain data limited which features could be detected. It was suggested by the authors that the approach could potentially be generalized to other disease states and immunological phenotypes. According to a later analysis, most CMV-associated TCR beta chains appeared to be HLA-restricted, and the HLA associations seemed to be driven largely by CMV exposure. In both the original and validation cohorts, the classifier was reported to diagnose cytomegalovirus status with high specificity and sensitivity. Because counts were too low, about 18 rarely observed V segments, including chromosome 9 orphons, were excluded from the earlier analysis of several hundred of the donors. CMV serostatus was the only immune exposure information available for the cohort. A later genetic analysis reported fewer N-insertions in productive TCRs among donors in an Asian-associated ancestry cluster than the roughly 700-donor mean. In a later analysis, TCR association rates were found to vary across HLA loci, with the most associated TCRs seen for DRB1 alleles and the fewest for HLA-C alleles. Across donors, most TCR sequences were observed very rarely, whereas some public TCRs were present in many individuals. The presence/absence analyses assumed that sequencing depth was roughly uniform across donors, and that assumption may not be true. A later analysis associated roughly 17,000 TCR beta sequences with specific HLA alleles at a false discovery rate of 0.05. Assigning TCR associations to individual alleles was difficult when HLA alleles, especially DR and DQ, strongly co-occurred. Linkage disequilibrium might explain the correlated functional status among segregating V segments, but an unknown experimental factor could not be ruled out. In vitro tests confirmed that a few of the cytomegalovirus-associated TCR beta chains recognize cytomegalovirus antigens. V-gene and J-gene trimming of TCR beta chains was associated with a missense DCLRE1C variant in a later genetic analysis, and the association was replicated in an independent cohort. A cluster of highly shared sequence variants was judged likely to be a technical artifact of the sequencing pipeline. Because some donors lacked HLA typing at each locus, the association tests relied only on the typed subset. The study gave a list of over 150 TCR beta chains associated with cytomegalovirus.

The method behind the library was the immunoSEQ multiplex PCR assay. For the multiplex PCR, a mixture combining 60 forward primers for TCR Vbeta segments and 13 reverse primers for TCR Jbeta segments was used. The CDR3 region of rearranged TCR beta genes was amplified from genomic DNA by a multiplex PCR assay. Amplified TCR beta libraries were sequenced as 87-base-pair reads on the Illumina HiSeq System. As for the original processing: Across the 600 to 700 repertoires, a later analysis counted 80 million or so unique TCR beta chains, approximately 12 million of which were shared by at least two donors. To remove PCR and sequencing errors, raw reads were error-corrected and collapsed into unique sequences using a nearest-neighbor algorithm that merged closely related sequences. To assign V, D and J gene segments, CDR3 sequences were aligned to IMGT reference sequences. For a sequence to be retained, a match of at least six nucleotides to both a V gene segment and a J gene segment was required. A rearrangement counted as productive if the CDR3 had no stop codons and remained in frame with V and J, and every other rearrangement counted as non-productive. CDR3 was defined by IMGT convention, running from the second conserved V-encoded cysteine to the conserved J-encoded phenylalanine. The earlier analysis of about 610 of the donors excluded sequences that lacked an unambiguous match to a single V gene segment. An earlier analysis of 500 to 600 of the donors classified V segments as functional when productive rearrangements were above 56.7% and as segregating when the standard deviation between donors was above 5%. A statistical classification framework was built to diagnose cytomegalovirus status from the catalog of TCR beta chain sequences. V and J gene assignment, in a later analysis, came from comparing TCR nucleotide sequences with IMGT/GENE-DB human TR gene sequences. Using the TCRdist pipeline, a later analysis assigned CDR3 sequences along with most-parsimonious VDJ recombination scenarios. In a later analysis, every TCR beta chain was defined by the combination of its CDR3 amino acid sequence and its V-gene family, and reads without a unique V-gene family were dropped. To address suspected cross-contamination and a sequencing artifact, a later analysis removed roughly 640 highly shared, low-generation-probability nucleotide sequences. A later analysis calculated a clonal expansion index for each public chain from normalized within-repertoire ranks of inferred template counts. A later analysis computed generation probabilities with a VDJ recombination model fitted to out-of-frame rearrangements, and checked the results against IGoR. In a later analysis, TCR-TCR, TCR-HLA and TCR-CMV co-occurrence was scored with hypergeometric tests, and a repertoire-size bias correction was applied to TCR pairs. In a later analysis, false discovery rates were estimated by permuting HLA or CMV assignments 20 times. A later analysis grouped co-occurring TCRs with DBSCAN, adding TCRdist sequence similarity when clustering within HLA-allele-positive subsets. Repertoires with fewer than 30,000 or more than 120,000 public chains, plus five repertoires with anomalous nucleotide sharing, were excluded from co-occurrence clustering. This immuneACCESS table, as held by TCRdb, lists in-frame sequences with V and J called but not all clones. Of the missing ones, under half trace to an unresolved V gene in checked studies; the others have no known cause. V and J calls and clone size are as listed in that table; D and trimming were resolved from the DNA. In all, the sample holds roughly 240,000 clones, and 80% to 90% of those were seen once. The top ten clones comprise around 0.23% of the sample.

The cohort consisted of 650 to 850 healthy bone marrow donors. All cohort members were sampled while nominally healthy, although unrecorded immune exposures were likely present. The donor tested CMV seronegative, placing the donor among the roughly 350 seronegative members of the cohort. Each donor provided a peripheral blood sample, and peripheral blood mononuclear cells were used for TCR beta sequencing. Genomic DNA was extracted from the blood cell samples with the Qiagen DNeasy Blood Extraction Kit. In regard to this clone: Its antigen is currently not known. Base quality data are lacking; no much larger clone is found one base away.

CDR1 GTSNPN and CDR2 SVGIG are derived from the germline V gene (reference sequence). From the cysteine through the phenylalanine, the CDR3 covers 14 amino acids. The DNA shown is the 42-base CDR3, in frame from base 1. At the junction V is shortened by 4 bases and J by 2 bases, with 14 bases in between. The rearrangement joined TRBV30 to TRBJ1-1; a weak D assignment points to TRBD1 (6 bases agree). Specimen: PBMCs. The receptor comes from a girl aged 2 to 10 in good health and CMV-seronegative. This receptor has the CDR3 CAWIAFRGNTEAFF. DNA sequence: TGTGCCTGGATCGCCTTCAGGGGAAACACTGAAGCTTTCTTT. When the CDR3 is completed using the reference TRBV30 and TRBJ1-1 genes on either side, the full variable domain is SQTIHQWPATLVQPVGSPLSLECTVEGTSNPNLYWYRQAAGRGLQLLFYSVGIGQISSEVPQNLSASRPQDRQFILSSKKLLLSDSGFYLCAWIAFRGNTEAFFGQGTRLTVV.